The 5 T cell receptor beta chains below all came from one sample that was sequenced in a study of T cell changes during pregnancy in multiple sclerosis. Sequenced by immunoSEQ multiplex PCR; TCRdb stores in-frame clones only, minus some. The sample carries 40,000 to 55,000 clones, roughly 88% recorded once. The source was peripheral blood, collected in the second trimester of pregnancy. The receptors here all came from a female donor in good health, enrolled as a control in a pregnancy study.

This sequence joins TRBV7-2 and TRBJ2-3, with TRBD2 matching 7 bases. Germline CDR1 reads SGHTA; CDR2 reads FQGNSA. The V and J ends lost 0 bases and 5 bases, in that order; junction bases with no gene match: 5. This CDR3 has 15 residues. CDR3: CASSLAPGGGDTQYF. CDR3 nucleotides: TGTGCCAGCAGCTTAGCGCCTGGCGGGGGAGATACGCAGTATTTT.

The chain is built from TRBV7-8 and TRBJ2-1; 8 bases fit TRBD2. The CDR3 loop spans 16 amino acids. V shed 0 bases, J shed 5 bases, and the junction held 6 bases outside the gene matches. Germline-derived CDR1 and CDR2 are SGHVS and FQNEAQ. As DNA, the CDR3 is TGTGCCAGCAGCTTAGCACCGGGGGGGTCCAACAATGAGCAGTTCTTC. Its protein product is CASSLAPGGSNNEQFF.

The DNA for the CDR3 is TGTGCCATCAGTGAGTCCCGCGCCAGCGGGGATAACAATGAGCAGTTCTTC. Translated: CAISESRASGDNNEQFF. The V and J genes are TRBV10-3 and TRBJ2-1; 7 nucleotides match TRBD2. The CDR3 is 17 residues long. Germline trimming cut 0 bases from V and 5 bases from J; bases unmatched to any gene: 10. Germline V gene lookup returns CDR1 ENHRY and CDR2 SYGVKD.

The V and J genes are TRBV5-1 and TRBJ1-1; D call uncertain. CDR3 size: 13 residues. The V end was cut by 4 bases, the J end by 0 bases, with 7 bases between. The germline gives CDR1 SGHRS, CDR2 YFSETQ. For the CDR3, the DNA is TGCGCCAGCAGCCCGTCAGTGAACACTGAAGCTTTCTTT. Translation: CASSPSVNTEAFF.

V and J are TRBV27 and TRBJ2-3; D might be TRBD1 (6 bases). Trimming took off 8 bases at V and 0 bases at J, with 15 bases between the two ends. The CDR3 totals 15 residues. Germline loops: CDR1 MNHEY, CDR2 SMNVEV (reference sequence). For the CDR3, the DNA is TGTGCCAGCGGAAGACAGGTCTCTAGCACAGATACGCAGTATTTT. Residues: CASGRQVSSTDTQYF.